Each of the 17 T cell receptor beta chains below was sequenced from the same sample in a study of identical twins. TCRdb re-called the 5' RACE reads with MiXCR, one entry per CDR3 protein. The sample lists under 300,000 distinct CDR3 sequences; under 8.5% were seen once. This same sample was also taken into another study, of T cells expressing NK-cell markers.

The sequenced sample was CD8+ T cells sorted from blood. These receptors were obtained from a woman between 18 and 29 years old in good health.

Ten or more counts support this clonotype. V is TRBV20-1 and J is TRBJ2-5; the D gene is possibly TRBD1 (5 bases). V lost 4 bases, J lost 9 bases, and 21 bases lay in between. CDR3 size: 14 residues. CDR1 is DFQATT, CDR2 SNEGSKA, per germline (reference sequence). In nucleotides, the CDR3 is TGCAGTGCTACCTCACCAGGACACCCATGGGCCCAGTACTTC. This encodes CSATSPGHPWAQYF.

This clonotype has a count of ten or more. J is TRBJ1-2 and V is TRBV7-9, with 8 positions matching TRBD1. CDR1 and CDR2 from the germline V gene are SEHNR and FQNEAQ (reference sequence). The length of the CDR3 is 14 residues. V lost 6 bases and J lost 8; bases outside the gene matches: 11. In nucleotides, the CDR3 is TGTGCCAGCAGAGCCAAGGGACAGGTGGCGGGCTACACCTTC. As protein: CASRAKGQVAGYTF.

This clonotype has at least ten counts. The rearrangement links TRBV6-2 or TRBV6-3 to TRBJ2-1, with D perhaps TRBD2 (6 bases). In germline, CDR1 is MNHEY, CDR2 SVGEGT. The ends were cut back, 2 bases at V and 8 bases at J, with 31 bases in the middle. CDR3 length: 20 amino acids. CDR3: CASSYPKEGTLPREYDEQFF. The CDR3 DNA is TGTGCCAGCAGTTACCCTAAAGAGGGGACTCTCCCTCGGGAGTACGATGAGCAGTTCTTC.

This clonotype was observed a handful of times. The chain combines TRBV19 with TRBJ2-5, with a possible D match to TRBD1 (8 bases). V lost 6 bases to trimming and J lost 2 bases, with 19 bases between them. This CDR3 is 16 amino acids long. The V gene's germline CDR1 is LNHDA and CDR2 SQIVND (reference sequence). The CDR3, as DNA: TGTGCCAGTAGACGCGTCACAGGGGGGGGACAAGAGACCCAGTACTTC. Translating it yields CASRRVTGGGQETQYF.

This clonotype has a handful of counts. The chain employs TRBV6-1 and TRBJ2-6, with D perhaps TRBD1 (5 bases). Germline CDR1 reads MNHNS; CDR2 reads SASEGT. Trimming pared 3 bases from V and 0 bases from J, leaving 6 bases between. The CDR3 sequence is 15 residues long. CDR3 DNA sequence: TGTGCCAGCAGTGATCAGGGCTCTGGGGCCAACGTCCTGACTTTC. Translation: CASSDQGSGANVLTF.

The CDR3 coding sequence is TGTGCCTGGAGGAGGACAGGGAGGTTCTACGAGCAGTACTTC. Its protein product is CAWRRTGRFYEQYF. This sequence joins TRBV30 and TRBJ2-7; 8 nucleotides line up with TRBD1. After removal of 3 bases from V and 3 bases from J, the junction contained 7 bases not matched to a gene. Germline CDR1 GTSNPN, CDR2 SVGIG (reference sequence). This CDR3 has 14 amino acids.

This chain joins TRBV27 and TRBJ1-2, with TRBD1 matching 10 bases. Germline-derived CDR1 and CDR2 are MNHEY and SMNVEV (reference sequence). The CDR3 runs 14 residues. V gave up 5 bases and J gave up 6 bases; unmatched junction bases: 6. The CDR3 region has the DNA TGTGCCAGCAGTGTTAGGACAGGGGGTGATGGCTACACCTTC. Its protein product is CASSVRTGGDGYTF.

The CDR3 DNA is TGTGCCAGTAGTCCAGCCCTAGCCAAAAACATTCAGTACTTC. It specifies CASSPALAKNIQYF. The chain combines TRBV19 with TRBJ2-4, with D unresolved. The CDR3 runs to 14 residues. CDR1 and CDR2 (germline): LNHDA, SQIVND (reference sequence). V was trimmed by 5 bases and J by 0 bases, leaving 8 bases between them.

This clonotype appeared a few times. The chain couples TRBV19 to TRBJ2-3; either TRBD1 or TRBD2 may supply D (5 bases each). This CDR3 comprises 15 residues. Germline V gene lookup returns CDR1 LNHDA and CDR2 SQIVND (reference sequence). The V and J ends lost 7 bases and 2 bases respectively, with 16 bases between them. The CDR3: CASTYTPGATDTQYF. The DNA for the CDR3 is TGTGCCAGTACCTATACCCCCGGGGCCACAGATACGCAGTATTTT.

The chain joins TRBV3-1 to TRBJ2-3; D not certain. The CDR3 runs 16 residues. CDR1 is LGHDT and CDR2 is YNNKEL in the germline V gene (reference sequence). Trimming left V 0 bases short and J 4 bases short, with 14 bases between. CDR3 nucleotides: TGTGCCAGCAGCCAAGATTCCGGGCTAGACGCAGATACGCAGTATTTT. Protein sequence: CASSQDSGLDADTQYF.

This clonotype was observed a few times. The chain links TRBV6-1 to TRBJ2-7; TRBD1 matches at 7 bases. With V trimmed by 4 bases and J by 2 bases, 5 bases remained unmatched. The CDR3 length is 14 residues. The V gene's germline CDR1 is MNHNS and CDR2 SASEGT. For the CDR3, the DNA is TGTGCCAGCAGTGGACAGGGTGGAACCTACGAGCAGTACTTC. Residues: CASSGQGGTYEQYF.

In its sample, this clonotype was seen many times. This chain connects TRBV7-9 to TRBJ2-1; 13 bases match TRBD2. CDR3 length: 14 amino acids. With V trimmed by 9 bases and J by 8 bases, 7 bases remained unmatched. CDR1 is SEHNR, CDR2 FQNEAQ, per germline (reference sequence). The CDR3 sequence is CASRLAGGEDEQFF. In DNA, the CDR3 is TGTGCCAGTCGACTAGCGGGAGGAGAGGATGAGCAGTTCTTC. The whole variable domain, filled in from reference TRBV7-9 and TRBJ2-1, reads DTGVSQNPRHKITKRGQNVTFRCDPISEHNRLYWYRQTLGQGPEFLTYFQNEAQLEKSRLLSDRFSAERPKGSFSTLEIQRTEQGDSAMYLCASRLAGGEDEQFFGPGTRLTVL.

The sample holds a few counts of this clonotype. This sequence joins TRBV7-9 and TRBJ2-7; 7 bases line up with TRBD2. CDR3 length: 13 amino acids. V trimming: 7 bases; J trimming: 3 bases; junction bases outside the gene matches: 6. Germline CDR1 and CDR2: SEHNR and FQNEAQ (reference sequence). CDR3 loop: CASTRESFYEQYF. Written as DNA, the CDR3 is TGTGCCAGCACGCGGGAGTCCTTCTACGAGCAGTACTTC.

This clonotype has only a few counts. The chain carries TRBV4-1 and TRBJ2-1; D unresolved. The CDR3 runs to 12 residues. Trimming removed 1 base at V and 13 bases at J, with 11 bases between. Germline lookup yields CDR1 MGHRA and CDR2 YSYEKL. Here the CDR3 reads CASSQGVTAQFF. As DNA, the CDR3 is TGCGCCAGCAGCCAAGGGGTTACGGCACAGTTCTTC.

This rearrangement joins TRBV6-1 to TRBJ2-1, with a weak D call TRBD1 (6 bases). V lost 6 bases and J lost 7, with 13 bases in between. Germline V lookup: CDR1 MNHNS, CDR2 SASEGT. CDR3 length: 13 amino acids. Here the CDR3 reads CASRQGLVNEQFF. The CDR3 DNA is TGTGCCAGCAGGCAGGGGTTGGTGAATGAGCAGTTCTTC.

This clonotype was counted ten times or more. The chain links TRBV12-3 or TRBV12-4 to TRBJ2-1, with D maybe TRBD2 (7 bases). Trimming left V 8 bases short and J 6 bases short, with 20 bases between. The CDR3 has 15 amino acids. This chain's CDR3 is CASCYLGGVSNEQFF. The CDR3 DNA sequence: TGTGCCAGCTGCTACCTAGGGGGGGTGTCCAATGAGCAGTTCTTC.

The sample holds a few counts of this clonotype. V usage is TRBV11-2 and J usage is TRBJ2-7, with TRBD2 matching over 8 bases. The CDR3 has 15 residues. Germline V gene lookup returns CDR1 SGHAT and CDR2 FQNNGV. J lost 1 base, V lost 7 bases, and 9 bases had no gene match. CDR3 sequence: CASTHEAGESYEQYF. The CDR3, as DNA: TGTGCCAGCACCCACGAAGCGGGAGAATCCTACGAGCAGTACTTC.